The 14 T cell receptor beta chains reported below all come from one sample, sequenced in a study of human T cells and chemical hapten exposure listed by TCRdb under 2021. The meaning of the sample's time point label: healthy volunteer bleed at 2 weeks. Total RNA was extracted from unfractionated whole blood collected in Tempus Blood RNA tubes. Preparation of the library involved RACE. Sequenced using a NextSeq 500. Using fastp at Q25 and MiXCR, TCRdb reprocessed the public reads and kept productive beta chains. Entries that share a CDR3 protein sequence are merged under the most common genes and DNA. The sample table holds 130,000 or so distinct CDR3 sequences, of which around 8.2% were seen once. Of the sample, around 1.9% is held by the ten largest clones. Input material: whole blood. These receptors all stem from a male donor in good health. Some clones in this sample may be carry-over from other donors' samples.

The chain links TRBV12-3 or TRBV12-4 to TRBJ1-6; D remains unclear. Trimming shortened V by 3 bases and J by 3 bases, and 6 bases separated the two germline ends. The CDR3 runs to 14 residues. The DNA of the CDR3 is TGTGCCAGCAGTTTGGGAAACTATAATTCACCCCTCCACTTT. Its translation: CASSLGNYNSPLHF.

V is TRBV19 and J is TRBJ2-7; 7 nucleotides align to TRBD1. CDR3 size: 15 residues. Trimming removed 1 base from V and 2 bases from J; junction bases left unmatched: 5. Germline V gives CDR1 LNHDA, CDR2 SQIVND (reference sequence). CDR3 protein: CASSIGGGGTYEQYF. CDR3 DNA: TGTGCCAGTAGTATAGGAGGGGGCGGAACCTACGAGCAGTACTTC.

Notes on this clonotype: This could be a read error, since a much larger clone is one nucleotide away. The V and J genes are TRBV4-3 and TRBJ1-6; D might be TRBD1 (5 bases). The CDR3 has 16 amino acids. V was pared by 0 bases and J by 9 bases, with 15 bases between. In germline, CDR1 is LGHNA, CDR2 YSLEER. The CDR3: CASSQERGLGISPLHF. CDR3 coding DNA: TGCGCCAGCAGCCAAGAGAGGGGACTTGGCATTTCACCCCTCCACTTT.

The V gene is TRBV29-1, the J gene TRBJ1-2; 7 bases align to TRBD1. Trimming removed 4 bases from V and 3 bases from J; junction bases left unmatched: 14. Germline V gene data show CDR1 as SQVTM and CDR2 as ANQGSEA. There are 16 residues in the CDR3. This chain's CDR3 is CSVVGAKGAEDYGYTF. The CDR3 DNA reads TGCAGCGTTGTTGGGGCCAAGGGGGCGGAAGACTATGGCTACACCTTC.

This clonotype showed up many times. This chain uses TRBV5-8 with TRBJ2-3; D not resolved. Per the germline V gene, CDR1 is SGHTS and CDR2 is YDEGEE. Trimming took off 0 bases at V and 1 base at J, with 9 bases between the two ends. The CDR3 spans 15 residues. The CDR3 DNA reads as TGTGCCAGCAGCTTGGCCGGGTGTTGCACAGATACGCAGTATTTT. It codes for CASSLAGCCTDTQYF.

The chain combines TRBV12-3 or TRBV12-4 with TRBJ2-7; 8 bases align to TRBD2. The CDR3 loop spans 15 amino acids. V was pared by 2 bases and J by 3 bases, with 6 bases of the junction left unmatched. The chain's CDR3 is CASSLRTSSSYEQYF. The DNA for the CDR3 is TGTGCCAGCAGTTTAAGGACTAGCAGTAGCTACGAGCAGTACTTC.

In its sample, this clonotype was seen many times. This chain joins TRBV6-2 or TRBV6-3 and TRBJ1-1; a possible D gene is TRBD1 (6 bases). CDR1 and CDR2 from the germline V gene are MNHEY and SVGEGT. This CDR3 has 15 residues. V lost 8 bases and J 1 base, leaving 17 bases between the germline ends. The CDR3, as DNA: TGTGCCAGCGGGGACGGACAGCAAGGGAACACTGAAGCTTTCTTT. Translation: CASGDGQQGNTEAFF.

This clonotype was counted ten times or more. V and J are TRBV12-5 and TRBJ1-2, with D perhaps TRBD1 (6 bases). V gave up 5 bases and J gave up 3 bases, with 16 bases separating them. The length of the CDR3 is 15 residues. From germline, CDR1 is LGHNT and CDR2 FRNRAP. The CDR3 DNA follows: TGTGCTAGTGGTGCACCACAGGGCTTAGACTATGGCTACACCTTC. This encodes CASGAPQGLDYGYTF.

CDR3 nucleotides: TGTGCCAGCAGCTTAGGGAAAGGGGCAGGCACAGATACGCAGTATTTT. Protein: CASSLGKGAGTDTQYF. The chain couples TRBV7-8 to TRBJ2-3, with D possibly being TRBD1 (5 bases). Deletions cut 1 base from V and 1 base from J, with 12 bases between. The CDR3 runs to 16 residues. Per germline, CDR1 SGHVS and CDR2 FQNEAQ.

This chain uses TRBV27 with TRBJ2-7, with D uncertain. The germline gives CDR1 MNHEY, CDR2 SMNVEV (reference sequence). The CDR3 totals 13 residues. Trimming stripped 4 bases from V and 3 bases from J, with 10 bases between. The CDR3 region is CASSSRPDYEQYF. CDR3 coding DNA: TGTGCCAGCAGTTCACGACCAGACTACGAGCAGTACTTC.

The chain employs TRBV21-1 and TRBJ1-2; the table's D call TRBD1 went unverified against the DNA. TRBV21-1 is flagged as a pseudogene. The CDR3 totals 15 residues. The CDR3 sequence is CASSEEQGGNYGYTF. DNA of the CDR3: TGTGCCAGCAGTGAGGAGCAGGGGGGAAACTATGGCTACACCTTC.

This clonotype has ten or more counts. This rearrangement joins TRBV6-1 to TRBJ2-3; maybe TRBD2 (6 bases). CDR1 and CDR2 (germline): MNHNS, SASEGT. Trimming took 6 bases from V and 6 from J, leaving 25 bases between them. The CDR3 length is 17 residues. CDR3 bases: TGTGCCAGCAGCCCCTTAACCCCCGGGGCGGGGTTGGATACGCAGTATTTT. This translates into CASSPLTPGAGLDTQYF.

This chain links TRBV6-5 with TRBJ2-3, with 7 nucleotides matching TRBD2. Unmatched junction bases numbered 11, after V lost 5 bases and J lost 6 bases. Germline CDR1 and CDR2: MNHEY and SVGAGI. This CDR3 region has 15 residues. CDR3 region: CASSRQDGGIDTQYF. DNA of the CDR3: TGTGCCAGCAGTCGCCAGGACGGGGGGATTGATACGCAGTATTTT.

The sample holds a few counts of this clonotype. The chain joins TRBV11-2 to TRBJ2-2; 10 nucleotides match TRBD2. The germline V gene encodes CDR1 SGHAT and CDR2 FQNNGV. The CDR3 contains 15 residues. The V and J ends lost 6 bases and 6 bases, in that order; junction bases with no gene match: 7. CDR3 loop: CASRKREGYAGELFF. The DNA for the CDR3 is TGTGCCAGCAGGAAGCGGGAGGGCTACGCCGGGGAGCTGTTTTTT.